This paragraph reports one T cell receptor (beta chain). Its antigen is currently unknown. In the PCR, 60 Vbeta and 13 Jbeta primers were used. Repertoires were generated with immunoSEQ multiplex PCR, while TCRdb's copy carries only in-frame clones and drops some. The table includes about 200,000 clones, around 80% detected once. The data were obtained in a study of cytomegalovirus exposure and HLA in healthy donors. Study-wide background: Some 200 million T cells yielded 100 million or so unique TCR beta sequences, as an earlier analysis found. Study-level results: Per published accounts, TCR beta sequences correctly predicted the HLA-A and HLA-B alleles of most subjects. Some V segments (TRBV6-2 and TRBV6-3 among them) were excluded as indistinguishable.

Trimming took off 0 bases at V and 7 bases at J, with 24 bases between the two ends. Germline V gene lookup returns CDR1 LGHNA and CDR2 YSLEER. This CDR3 region has 18 residues. Input material: PBMCs. This receptor was taken from a woman in her twenties or thirties in good health and CMV-seropositive. The chain has TRBV4-3 and TRBJ1-2; perhaps TRBD1 as D (5 bases). The CDR3: CASSQDRGGLGGRGGYTF. The CDR3, as DNA: TGCGCCAGCAGCCAAGATCGGGGAGGATTGGGGGGTCGTGGTGGCTACACCTTC.